The entry that follows covers one TCR beta chain sequence. What it binds is unknown. Libraries were prepared by immunoSEQ multiplex PCR; TCRdb keeps only in-frame clonotypes and omits some of them. The table lists under 50,000 clones, approximately 91% of them singletons. This entry belongs to a study of OX40 agonist ivuxolimab in advanced cancers. The overall study: Partial responses were achieved by three patients, of whom one had hepatocellular carcinoma and two had cutaneous melanoma.

The V gene's germline CDR1 is SGHRS and CDR2 YFSETQ. The CDR3 totals 17 residues. Trimming removed 0 bases at V and 4 bases at J, with 16 bases between. Overall study results and limits: Compared with CD4+, CD8+ T cells on average had more expanded clones. At doses 0.1 to 3.0 mg/kg, CD4+ and CD8+ clones expanded.

Sample: CD4+ or CD8+ T cells sorted from blood, taken in a trial of the OX40 agonist ivuxolimab. The source is an adult with an advanced solid tumor such as melanoma, head and neck, liver or kidney cancer. The V call is TRBV5-1, the J call TRBJ2-2; the D call may be TRBD1 or TRBD2 (5 bases each). CDR3 residues: CASSLGQGEAPTGELFF. CDR3 nucleotide sequence: TGCGCCAGCAGCTTGGGGCAGGGAGAGGCGCCCACCGGGGAGCTGTTTTTT.